This T cell receptor (beta chain) was recovered during a study of shared clonotypes between healthy human individuals. Germline assignment: CDR1 LNHDA and CDR2 SQIVND (reference sequence). The V and J ends lost 6 bases and 0 bases respectively, with 15 bases between them. The CDR3 is 15 residues long. Repertoires were generated with immunoSEQ multiplex PCR, while TCRdb's copy carries only in-frame clones and drops some. The profile covers about 490,000 clones, with 75% to 85% appearing a single time and 10% to 15% taken by the ten largest. The receptor was derived from a woman aged 40 to 55 in good health. Some clones in this sample may be carry-over from other donors' samples. The sample taken for sequencing was PBMCs. This sequence joins TRBV19 and TRBJ2-7; a weak D match, TRBD1 (5 bases). CDR3 in DNA: TGTGCCAGTAGCAATACCTACAGGAGCTCCTACGAGCAGTACTTC. It yields the protein CASSNTYRSSYEQYF.